This T cell receptor (beta chain) was captured by sequencing in a study of blood T cell repertoires in COVID-19 (TCRdb year 2020). Regarding the study in general: The collaborator samples originated in the United States, Italy and Spain and spanned the acute and convalescent phases of COVID-19. Samples were obtained from the ongoing ImmuneRACE study (first 160 participants) and from roughly 1,300 subjects provided by 6 global collaborators. Where available, HLA class I and class II types were taken from metadata supplied by the sample provider and were not determined by assay-based typing. The repertoires were made available in a free public database intended to serve as a resource for research on the immune response to SARS-CoV-2. The material from the prospective study consisted of cDNA or gDNA derived from T cells, B-cell-depleted T cells, or PBMCs. Deeply sampled blood TCRbeta repertoires from subjects exposed to, actively infected with, or recovered from COVID-19 were included in the dataset. The sample metadata nearly always contained a de-identified subject ID, COVID-19 status, age in years and sex. Study-level results and caveats: The amount of clinical and demographic metadata varied by source and participant and was provided uncurated.

V gives up 0 bases and J gives up 6 bases, and the segment between their germline ends measures 12 bases. The germline V gene specifies MNHEY as CDR1 and SVGAGI as CDR2. The cysteine opens and the phenylalanine closes a CDR3 of 15 amino acids. Only the CDR3 DNA stays, 45 bases, in frame from base 1. About this clone: Its antigen has not been determined. It has no much larger one-base neighbor in the sample; base qualities were not kept.

Collaborating institutions collected whole blood in K2EDTA tubes following their own protocols. For TCRbeta analysis, collaborators shipped samples as frozen whole blood, isolated PBMCs, or DNA extracted from either of those sample types. TCRbeta CDR3 regions were amplified from genomic DNA using the immunoSEQ Assay, a bias-controlled multiplex PCR. The paper's data handling went like this. The number of nucleated cells in each sample was estimated from the amplification of reference gene primers within the assay. Sequence reads were collapsed and filtered to measure the absolute abundance of every unique TCRbeta CDR3 rearrangement. For each sample, productive Simpson clonality was calculated as the square root of Simpson's diversity index across productive rearrangements. Entries here come from immuneACCESS through TCRdb and include only in-frame sequences with V and J called. Some clones fail to appear in such tables; in the studies checked, an unresolved V gene covers under half of the shortfall, and the cause of the remainder is unknown. V, J and clone size derive from that table, while D and trimming were established from the DNA sequence. Present in this sample are around 170,000 clones, roughly 90% of which were seen just once. Of the sample, 20% to 30% is held by the ten largest clones.

The TCR was taken from a man aged 60-69 years with acute or convalescent COVID-19. Here the chain combines TRBV6-5 and TRBJ1-5; TRBD1 is perhaps the D gene, given 6 matching bases. Sequenced input: peripheral blood. The nucleotide sequence reads TGTGCCAGCAGTTACTCGGGGGGGGACACTCAGCCCCAGCATTTT. Translated, it gives CASSYSGGDTQPQHF.